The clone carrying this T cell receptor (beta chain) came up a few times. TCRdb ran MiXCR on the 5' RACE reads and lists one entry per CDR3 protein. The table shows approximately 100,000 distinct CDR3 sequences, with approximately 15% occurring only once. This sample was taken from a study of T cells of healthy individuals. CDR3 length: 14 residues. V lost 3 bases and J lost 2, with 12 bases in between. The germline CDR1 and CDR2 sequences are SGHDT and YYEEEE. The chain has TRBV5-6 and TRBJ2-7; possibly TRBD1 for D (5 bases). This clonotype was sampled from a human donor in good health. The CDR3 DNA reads TGTGCCAGCAGCTCCCTCGGACAAGCCTACGAGCAGTACTTC. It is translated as CASSSLGQAYEQYF.